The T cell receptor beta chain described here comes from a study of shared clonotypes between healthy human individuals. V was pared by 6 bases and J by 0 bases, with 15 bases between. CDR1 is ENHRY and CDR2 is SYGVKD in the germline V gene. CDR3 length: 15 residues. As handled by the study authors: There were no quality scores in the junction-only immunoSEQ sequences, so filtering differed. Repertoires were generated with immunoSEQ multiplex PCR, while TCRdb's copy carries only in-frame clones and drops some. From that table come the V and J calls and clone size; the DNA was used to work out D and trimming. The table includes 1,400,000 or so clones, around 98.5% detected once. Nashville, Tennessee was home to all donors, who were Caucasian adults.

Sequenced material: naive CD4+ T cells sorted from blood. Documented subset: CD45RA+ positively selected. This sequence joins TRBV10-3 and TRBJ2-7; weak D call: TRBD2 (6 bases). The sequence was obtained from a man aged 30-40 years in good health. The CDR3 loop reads CAIRGGGTHSYEQYF. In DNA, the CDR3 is TGTGCCATCAGGGGAGGCGGGACGCACTCCTACGAGCAGTACTTC.